These 23 T cell receptor beta chains share one sample of origin, sequenced in a study of T cells in narcolepsy. The method was immunoSEQ multiplex PCR; TCRdb's version includes in-frame clones alone and lacks a portion of them. This table has some 30,000 clones, 75% to 90% appearing once. The sample was CD45RA- memory CD4+ T cells from PBMCs. These receptors were taken from a human donor with narcolepsy.

The chain joins TRBV18 to TRBJ2-7; D uncertain. From germline, CDR1 is KGHSH and CDR2 LQKENI. The CDR3 contains 15 residues. V shed 3 bases and J shed 1 base, with 13 bases lying between them. The chain's CDR3 is CASSPGPENSYEQYF. CDR3 in DNA: TGTGCCAGCTCACCGGGCCCAGAGAATTCCTACGAGCAGTACTTC.

The rearrangement links TRBV29-1 to TRBJ2-3; D uncertain. Looked up from germline, CDR1 is SQVTM and CDR2 is ANQGSEA. Trimming cost V 0 bases and J 5 bases, with 9 bases left between them. The CDR3 is made up of 13 amino acids. DNA of the CDR3: TGCAGCGTTGAAGATCAGGCCGGAGATACGCAGTATTTT. This gives the protein CSVEDQAGDTQYF.

Here the CDR3 reads CAWSVLRTQETQYF. In DNA form, the CDR3 reads TGTGCCTGGAGTGTACTGAGAACTCAAGAGACCCAGTACTTC. This rearrangement joins TRBV30 to TRBJ2-5; D is undetermined. Germline-derived CDR1 and CDR2 are GTSNPN and SVGIG (reference sequence). The CDR3 covers 14 residues. V was shortened by 0 bases and J by 2 bases, with 10 bases between the two germline ends.

The J gene is TRBJ2-5, the V gene TRBV7-2; 7 positions agree with TRBD1. The CDR3 loop spans 13 amino acids. CDR1 is SGHTA and CDR2 is FQGNSA in the germline V gene. J lost 4 bases, V lost 6 bases, and 5 bases had no gene match. The CDR3 DNA reads TGTGCCAGCAGTACGGACAGGTTAGAGACCCAGTACTTC. This translates into CASSTDRLETQYF.

J is TRBJ2-7 and V is TRBV28; D gene unclear. Trimming pared 7 bases from V and 2 bases from J, leaving 12 bases between. This CDR3 region has 13 residues. The germline V gene has CDR1 MDHEN and CDR2 SYDVKM. The CDR3 reads CASTPSVTYEQYF. The CDR3, as DNA: TGTGCCAGCACCCCCAGCGTAACCTACGAGCAGTACTTC.

The chain carries TRBV4-3 and TRBJ1-2; D gene unclear. Between the trimmed V and J ends, which lost 0 bases and 4 bases, there was a span of 18 bases. The length of the CDR3 is 17 residues. The germline gives CDR1 LGHNA, CDR2 YSLEER. The CDR3 DNA sequence: TGCGCCAGCAGCCAAGATAACCTACAACCAAACCTCTATGGCTACACCTTC. It translates to CASSQDNLQPNLYGYTF.

The rearrangement uses TRBV6-1 and TRBJ1-5; D is ambiguous. The CDR3 spans 13 residues. The ends were cut back, 5 bases at V and 9 bases at J, with 14 bases in the middle. From germline, CDR1 is MNHNS and CDR2 SASEGT. CDR3 coding DNA: TGTGCCAGCAGTTATTCCCAAGTTGCGCCCCAGCATTTT. Encoded protein: CASSYSQVAPQHF.

The rearrangement joins TRBV28 to TRBJ1-1, with TRBD1 matching over 9 bases. The V and J ends lost 6 bases and 0 bases, in that order; junction bases with no gene match: 5. Germline lookup yields CDR1 MDHEN and CDR2 SYDVKM. The CDR3 is 15 amino acids. The DNA of the CDR3 is TGTGCCAGCAGCCGGACAGGGGTCATGAACACTGAAGCTTTCTTT. It encodes CASSRTGVMNTEAFF.

The CDR3 DNA follows: TGTGCCAGCTCACCCCTAAATAGCAATCAGCCCCAGCATTTT. This translates into CASSPLNSNQPQHF. The rearrangement joins TRBV18 to TRBJ1-5; D uncertain. From germline, CDR1 is KGHSH and CDR2 LQKENI. The CDR3 has 14 amino acids. Trimming shortened V by 3 bases and J by 0 bases, and 6 bases separated the two germline ends.

J is TRBJ2-3 and V is TRBV7-2; maybe TRBD2 (6 bases). V lost 11 bases to trimming and J lost 5 bases, with 17 bases between them. In germline, CDR1 is SGHTA, CDR2 FQGNSA. The CDR3 totals 13 residues. The CDR3 here is CAGSGRGGDTQYF. In DNA form, the CDR3 reads TGTGCCGGTAGCGGAAGGGGAGGAGATACGCAGTATTTT.

The chain carries TRBV19 and TRBJ1-2; 9 bases line up with TRBD1. CDR1 and CDR2 from the germline V gene are LNHDA and SQIVND (reference sequence). The CDR3 covers 13 residues. V trimming: 8 bases; J trimming: 2 bases; junction bases outside the gene matches: 3. The CDR3 is CASYGQGNYGYTF. CDR3 nucleotide sequence: TGTGCCAGTTATGGACAGGGGAACTATGGCTACACCTTC.

The rearrangement links TRBV5-3 to TRBJ1-4, with a weak D call TRBD1 (6 bases). TRBV5-3 is annotated as an ORF whose role is uncertain. V lost 4 bases and J lost 4, with 11 bases in between. CDR3 size: 14 residues. CDR3 in amino acids: CARSSDRYNEKLFF. Here the CDR3 DNA reads TGTGCCAGAAGCAGTGACAGGTATAATGAAAAACTGTTTTTT.

The rearrangement uses TRBV19 and TRBJ2-7; the D call may be TRBD1 or TRBD2 (5 bases each). CDR1 is LNHDA and CDR2 is SQIVND in the germline V gene (reference sequence). The length of the CDR3 is 14 residues. V was trimmed by 5 bases and J by 2 bases, leaving 13 bases between them. For the CDR3, the DNA is TGTGCCAGTAGTTCTGGGACGCCGCCCTACGAGCAGTACTTC. Amino acids: CASSSGTPPYEQYF.

The rearrangement uses TRBV5-1 and TRBJ2-5; 10 bases line up with TRBD1. The CDR3 is 14 amino acids. The V segment lost 6 bases and the J segment 2 bases; nucleotides outside the gene matches: 4. Germline V lookup: CDR1 SGHRS, CDR2 YFSETQ. The CDR3 nucleotides are TGCGCCAGCACCCGGGACAGGGGTCAAGAGACCCAGTACTTC. Protein sequence: CASTRDRGQETQYF.

A single count supports this clone. CDR3 sequence: CASSLRINSPLHF. The CDR3 nucleotides read TGTGCCAGCAGCTTAAGGATAAATTCACCCCTCCACTTT. This sequence joins TRBV7-2 and TRBJ1-6; D unclear. The CDR3 covers 13 residues. Per the germline V gene, CDR1 is SGHTA and CDR2 is FQGNSA. V lost 2 bases and J 7 bases, leaving 6 bases between the germline ends.

The gene calls are TRBV5-1 and TRBJ1-2; 9 bases match TRBD1. Germline assignment: CDR1 SGHRS and CDR2 YFSETQ. With V trimmed by 0 bases and J by 3 bases, 6 bases remained unmatched. The CDR3 runs 16 residues. CDR3 nucleotides: TGCGCCAGCAGCTTGGGGGGACAGGGAGAACACTATGGCTACACCTTC. This sequence encodes CASSLGGQGEHYGYTF.

This clone was seen only once. V usage is TRBV7-3 and J usage is TRBJ2-1; D not certain. The germline V gene has CDR1 SGHTA and CDR2 FQGTGA. Trimming stripped 3 bases from V and 14 bases from J, with 17 bases between. The CDR3 is made up of 13 amino acids. This CDR3 reads CASSFADVGLKFF. CDR3 sequence (DNA): TGTGCCAGCAGCTTCGCGGACGTTGGTCTAAAGTTCTTC. The full variable domain, rest sourced from reference TRBV7-3 and TRBJ2-1, is GAGVSQTPSNKVTEKGKYVELRCDPISGHTALYWYRQSLGQGPEFLIYFQGTGAADDSGLPNDRFFAVRPEGSVSTLKIQRTERGDSAVYLCASSFADVGLKFFGPGTRLTVL.

The CDR3 region has the DNA TGTGCCAGCAGTGAAGCCGGGGGGCCCTATGGCTACACCTTC. Protein: CASSEAGGPYGYTF. This rearrangement joins TRBV6-1 to TRBJ1-2; D may be TRBD1 (6 bases). Germline CDR1 MNHNS, CDR2 SASEGT. The CDR3 sequence is 14 residues long. Trimming removed 0 bases from V and 4 bases from J, with 9 bases in between.

J is TRBJ2-6 and V is TRBV12-1; the table's D call, TRBD1, has no DNA check behind it. TRBV12-1 is classified as a pseudogene. The CDR3 length is 18 residues. CDR3 DNA sequence: TGTGCCAGCAGCTTTCGGGACAGGATACTCTCTGGGGCCAACGTCCTGACTTTC. This encodes CASSFRDRILSGANVLTF.

V is TRBV6-1 and J is TRBJ2-7; TRBD2 matches 14 bases. Trimming removed 3 bases from V and 6 bases from J; junction bases left unmatched: 4. The CDR3 totals 15 residues. Germline V gene sequence: CDR1 MNHNS, CDR2 SASEGT. The CDR3 nucleotides read TGTGCCAGCAGTGAGGGGACTAGCGGGAGTCGCGAGCAGTACTTC. Encoded protein: CASSEGTSGSREQYF.

This chain connects TRBV28 to TRBJ1-2; D possibly corresponds to TRBD1 (5 bases). Germline lookup yields CDR1 MDHEN and CDR2 SYDVKM. The V end lost 2 bases, the J end lost 3 bases, and 16 bases lay between the germline ends. The CDR3 has 16 residues. This chain's CDR3 is CASSLELRGKYYGYTF. In nucleotides, the CDR3 is TGTGCCAGCAGTTTAGAGCTACGGGGGAAATACTATGGCTACACCTTC.

J is TRBJ1-2 and V is TRBV28; 7 nucleotides line up with TRBD1. CDR3 length: 13 residues. Germline V CDR1 and CDR2: MDHEN, SYDVKM. The V gene end was trimmed by 5 bases and the J gene end by 7 bases; junction bases not matched to a gene: 7. This CDR3 is CASSTTGVRGYTF. Written as DNA, the CDR3 is TGTGCCAGCAGTACCACAGGGGTACGTGGCTACACCTTC.

A remark on this clone: Germline and junction disagree at one end, which may indicate a read error. This chain uses TRBV6-6 with TRBJ2-1; 10 nucleotides match TRBD2. Germline CDR1 MNHNY, CDR2 SVGAGI (reference sequence). The CDR3 covers 13 residues. The CDR3 nucleotides read TGTGCCAGCAGTTTGTCCTCCCCCGGACTAGCGGTCTTC. Protein product: CASSLSSPGLAVF.